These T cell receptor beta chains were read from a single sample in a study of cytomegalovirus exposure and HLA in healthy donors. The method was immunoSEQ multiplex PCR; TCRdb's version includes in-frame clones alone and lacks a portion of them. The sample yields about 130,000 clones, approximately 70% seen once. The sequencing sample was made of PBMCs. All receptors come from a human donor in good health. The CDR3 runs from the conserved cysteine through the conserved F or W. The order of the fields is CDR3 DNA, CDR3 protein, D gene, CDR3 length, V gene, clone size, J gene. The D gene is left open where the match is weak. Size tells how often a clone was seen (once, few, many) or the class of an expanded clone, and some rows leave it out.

TGTGCCAGCAGCAAAGTAGGAGGCTCCTACAATGAGCAGTTCTTC	CASSKVGGSYNEQFF	NA	15	TRBV21-1	once	TRBJ2-1
TGTGCCAGCAGCTTCGGGACAGCTTTTGGCTACACCTTC	CASSFGTAFGYTF	TRBD1	13	TRBV7-9	NA	TRBJ1-2
TGTGCCAGCAGCTTCGGCAGGATCAACACCGGGGAGCTGTTTTTT	CASSFGRINTGELFF	NA	15	TRBV13	few	TRBJ2-2
TGTGCCAGCAGCAATGGAGGAAATGAGCAGTTCTTC	CASSNGGNEQFF	NA	12	TRBV21-1	NA	TRBJ2-1
TGTGCCAGCTCATACCGCACAGGGGTCCAAGAGACCCAGTACTTC	CASSYRTGVQETQYF	TRBD1	15	TRBV18	NA	TRBJ2-5
TGTGCCACGGGCGGGGACCAAGAGACCCAGTACTTC	CATGGDQETQYF	NA	12	TRBV10-3	NA	TRBJ2-5
TGTGCCAGCAGCTTAGCTGCAGCTGGAAACACCATATATTTT	CASSLAAAGNTIYF	NA	14	TRBV7-9	NA	TRBJ1-3
TGTGCCACAAGACTAGCGGGAGAATATACGCAGTATTTT	CATRLAGEYTQYF	TRBD2	13	TRBV10-3	few	TRBJ2-3
TGTGCCAGCAGTTATTTTACAGGGGAACTTTGCGAGCAGTACTTC	CASSYFTGELCEQYF	TRBD1	15	TRBV6-5	once	TRBJ2-7
TGTGCCAGCAGGGGAGAGACAAGGGCCTCTGAAGACTATGGCTACACCTTC	CASRGETRASEDYGYTF	NA	17	TRBV2	NA	TRBJ1-2
TGTGCCAGCACGGAGCGGGAGGGGAAATACTACAATGAGCAGTTCTTC	CASTEREGKYYNEQFF	TRBD2	16	TRBV9	NA	TRBJ2-1
TGTGCCAGCAGTTCCGCGTCCGGGGAGCAGTACTTC	CASSSASGEQYF	NA	12	TRBV28	NA	TRBJ2-7
TGTGCCAGCAGCCCGCGTGGAGAGGGGGACTACGAGCAGTACTTC	CASSPRGEGDYEQYF	NA	15	TRBV9	NA	TRBJ2-7
TGCGCCAGCAGCCAAGGGATGGGCAGGGTGGCCGGGGAGCTGTTTTTT	CASSQGMGRVAGELFF	NA	16	TRBV4-1	NA	TRBJ2-2
TGTGCCAGCAGGCAGGATACTCGTGGCTACACCTTC	CASRQDTRGYTF	NA	12	TRBV28	NA	TRBJ1-2
TGCGCCAGCAGACCACACTCTGGAAACACCATATATTTT	CASRPHSGNTIYF	NA	13	TRBV5-1	NA	TRBJ1-3
TGTGCCAGCAGCTCGATAGGACAGGGGATGAACACTGAAGCTTTCTTT	CASSSIGQGMNTEAFF	TRBD1	16	TRBV5-4	once	TRBJ1-1
TGTGCCAGCAGTACTCGGGACAGGGGAAACTATGGCTACACCTTC	CASSTRDRGNYGYTF	TRBD1	15	TRBV6-5	NA	TRBJ1-2
TGTGCCAGCAGAGGCGGGGGAAACACCATATATTTT	CASRGGGNTIYF	NA	12	TRBV14	NA	TRBJ1-3
TGTGCCAGCAGCGGAGAAGGGGTCTCTGAGGATGAGCAGTTCTTC	CASSGEGVSEDEQFF	NA	15	TRBV9	few	TRBJ2-1
TGTGCCAGCAGCCTTACTGCCACCGGGGAGCTGTTTTTT	CASSLTATGELFF	NA	13	TRBV5-6	NA	TRBJ2-2
TGCGCCAGCAGCCCGCCGAGTAGTCCCGAGCAGTACTTC	CASSPPSSPEQYF	NA	13	TRBV5-1	few	TRBJ2-7
TGCGCCAGCAGTGAGTCGCGGCAGACCACAGCCAAAAACATTCAGTACTTC	CASSESRQTTAKNIQYF	NA	17	TRBV10-1	few	TRBJ2-4
TGTGCCATCAGTGCGACAGGGGGGAGCTACGAGCAGTACTTC	CAISATGGSYEQYF	TRBD1	14	TRBV10-3	NA	TRBJ2-7
TGCAGCGTTTCGGACAGGGTGGATTCACCCCTCCACTTT	CSVSDRVDSPLHF	TRBD1	13	TRBV29-1	NA	TRBJ1-6
TGTGCCAGCAGCTTAAAAGATCCGGGACAGGGCTATTACGAGCAGTACTTC	CASSLKDPGQGYYEQYF	TRBD1	17	TRBV7-9	NA	TRBJ2-7